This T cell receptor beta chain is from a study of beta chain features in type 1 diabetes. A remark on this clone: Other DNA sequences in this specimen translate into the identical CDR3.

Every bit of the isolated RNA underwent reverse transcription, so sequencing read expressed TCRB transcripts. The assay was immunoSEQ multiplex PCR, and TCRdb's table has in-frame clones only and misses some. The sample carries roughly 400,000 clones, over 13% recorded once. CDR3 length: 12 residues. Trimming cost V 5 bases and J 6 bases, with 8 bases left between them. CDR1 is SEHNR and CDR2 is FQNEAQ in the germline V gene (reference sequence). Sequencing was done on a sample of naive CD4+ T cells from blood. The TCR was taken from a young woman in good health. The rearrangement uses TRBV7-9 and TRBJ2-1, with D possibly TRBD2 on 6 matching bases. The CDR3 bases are TGTGCCAGCAGCAGTAGCGGCAATGAGCAGTTCTTC. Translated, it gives CASSSSGNEQFF.